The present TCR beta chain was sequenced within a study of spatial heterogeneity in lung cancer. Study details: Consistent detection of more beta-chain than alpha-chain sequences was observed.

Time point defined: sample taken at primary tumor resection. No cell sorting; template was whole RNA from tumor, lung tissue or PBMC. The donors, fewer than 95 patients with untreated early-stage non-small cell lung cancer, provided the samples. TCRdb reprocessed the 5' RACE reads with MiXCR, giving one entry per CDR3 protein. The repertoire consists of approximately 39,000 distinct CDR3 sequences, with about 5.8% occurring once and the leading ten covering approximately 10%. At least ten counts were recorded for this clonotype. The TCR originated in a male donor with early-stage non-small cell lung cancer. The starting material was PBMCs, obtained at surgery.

Here the CDR3 reads CASRPGLAGTDTQYF. DNA for the CDR3: TGCGCCAGCAGGCCGGGACTAGCGGGGACGGATACGCAGTATTTT. The J gene is TRBJ2-3, the V gene TRBV10-1; 13 bases align to TRBD2. Germline lookup yields CDR1 WNHNN and CDR2 SYGVQD (reference sequence). The CDR3 consists of 15 residues. Trimming removed 6 bases from V and 6 bases from J; junction bases left unmatched: 6.